This TCR beta chain is from a study of blood T cell repertoires in COVID-19. Looking at the study overall: Italy, Spain and the United States were the sources of the convalescent and acute COVID-19 samples. T cells, B-cell-depleted T cells, or PBMCs supplied cDNA or gDNA.

Original processing methods: Quantification of nucleated cells was approximated via reference gene primer amplification. Here immunoSEQ multiplex PCR was the method, and the copy in TCRdb shows in-frame clones only, minus some. V and J calls and clone size follow that table, whereas D and trimming were derived from the DNA. The data contain just under 100,000 clones, about 82% of them singletons. The CDR3 spans 12 residues. Germline CDR1 is MGHDK and CDR2 is SYGVNS. V lost 10 bases and J lost 4, with 13 bases in between. J is TRBJ1-2 and V is TRBV25-1, with D possibly being TRBD1 (6 bases). Sequencing was done on a sample of peripheral blood. This sequence was found in a woman in her fifties or sixties in a cohort sampled during active or convalescent COVID-19. The CDR3 DNA reads as TGTGCCACCACAGGGTTCGGCTATGGCTACACCTTC. It specifies CATTGFGYGYTF.